The 11 T cell receptor beta chains in this list originate from one sample, sequenced in a study of cytomegalovirus exposure and HLA in healthy donors. 60 Vbeta and 13 Jbeta primers were used in PCR. Sequencing used immunoSEQ multiplex PCR; TCRdb keeps in-frame clones, though not all of them. The data contain 180,000 or so clones, 70% to 75% of them singletons. Sequenced input: PBMCs. The receptor source for this set is a male donor in good health and CMV-seronegative.

The chain recombines TRBV7-3 with TRBJ1-1; TRBD1 might be the D (5 bases). CDR3 size: 13 residues. Germline V gene data show CDR1 as SGHTA and CDR2 as FQGTGA. V lost 3 bases and J lost 4, with 9 bases in between. CDR3 DNA sequence: TGTGCCAGCAGCTTCGGGGGTCCCACTGAAGCTTTCTTT. Residues: CASSFGGPTEAFF.

The V and J genes are TRBV5-1 and TRBJ2-2; 7 bases are a match to TRBD1. The CDR3 length is 15 residues. CDR1 is SGHRS and CDR2 is YFSETQ in the germline V gene. Germline trimming cut 5 bases from V and 0 bases from J; bases unmatched to any gene: 4. CDR3 sequence: CASRGQRANTGELFF. The CDR3 bases are TGCGCCAGCAGGGGACAGAGGGCGAACACCGGGGAGCTGTTTTTT.

The CDR3 here is CASSSTDTQYF. CDR3 DNA: TGTGCCAGCTCGAGCACAGATACGCAGTATTTT. The genes are TRBV2 and TRBJ2-3; D is undetermined. Trimming cost V 8 bases and J 0 bases, with 3 bases left between them. CDR1 SNHLY and CDR2 FYNNEI come from the germline V gene. The CDR3 runs to 11 residues.

This rearrangement joins TRBV6-6 to TRBJ1-2; D not resolved. Germline V gene data show CDR1 as MNHNY and CDR2 as SVGAGI (reference sequence). The V end lost 2 bases, the J end lost 0 bases, and 7 bases lay between the germline ends. The CDR3 loop spans 14 amino acids. The CDR3 DNA reads as TGTGCCAGCAGTTACGCGGAATCTAACTATGGCTACACCTTC. Its translation: CASSYAESNYGYTF.

The rearrangement uses TRBV6-5 and TRBJ2-5, with 16 positions matching TRBD2. Looked up from germline, CDR1 is MNHEY and CDR2 is SVGAGI. The CDR3 consists of 15 residues. J was trimmed by 12 bases and V by 0 bases; bases with no gene match: 4. For the CDR3, the DNA is TGTGCCAGCAGTTACTCCCTCGGGACTAGCGGGAGGGAGTACTTC. Residues: CASSYSLGTSGREYF.

The V and J genes are TRBV30 and TRBJ1-2; the D gene is possibly TRBD1 (5 bases). This CDR3 region has 14 residues. Per germline, CDR1 GTSNPN and CDR2 SVGIG (reference sequence). Trimming took off 8 bases at V and 4 bases at J, with 20 bases between the two ends. For the CDR3, the DNA is TGTGCCCGGCGTTCGGGGGGAGGAAGCTATGGCTACACCTTC. This encodes CARRSGGGSYGYTF.

This clone appeared once. The chain uses TRBV9 and TRBJ2-7; D might be TRBD1 (6 bases). With 0 bases removed from V and 3 bases from J, the gap between germline ends came to 10 bases. Germline V lookup: CDR1 SGDLS, CDR2 YYNGEE. The CDR3 contains 14 residues. The CDR3 spells CASSVEGDGYEQYF. As DNA, the CDR3 is TGTGCCAGCAGCGTAGAGGGGGACGGCTACGAGCAGTACTTC. Full variable domain (remainder filled in from reference TRBV9 and TRBJ2-7): DSGVTQTPKHLITATGQRVTLRCSPRSGDLSVYWYQQSLDQGLQFLIQYYNGEERAKGNILERFSAQQFPDLHSELNLSSLELGDSALYFCASSVEGDGYEQYFGPGTRLTVT.

The V gene is TRBV4-2, the J gene TRBJ2-7, with 8 bases lining up with TRBD2. The trim removed 11 bases at V and 2 bases at J, leaving 2 bases unmatched. The CDR3 has 11 amino acids. Looked up from germline, CDR1 is LGHNA and CDR2 is YNFKEQ. This CDR3 reads CAVGGAYEQYF. The CDR3 nucleotides read TGTGCCGTCGGGGGGGCCTACGAGCAGTACTTC.

The rearrangement links TRBV10-3 to TRBJ2-7; D call uncertain. There are 15 residues in the CDR3. The V end was cut by 2 bases, the J end by 6 bases, with 17 bases between. Germline lookup yields CDR1 ENHRY and CDR2 SYGVKD. CDR3 sequence: CAISERVGSPTEQYF. The CDR3 coding sequence is TGTGCCATCAGTGAGCGGGTCGGAAGTCCTACCGAGCAGTACTTC.

The chain joins TRBV30 to TRBJ1-6, with D possibly TRBD1 on 6 matching bases. CDR3 length: 17 residues. Trimming removed 1 base from V and 0 bases from J, with 13 bases in between. Germline CDR1 is GTSNPN and CDR2 is SVGIG (reference sequence). This CDR3 is CAWSGRQGSSYNSPLHF. The CDR3 coding sequence is TGTGCCTGGAGTGGCCGGCAGGGGAGCTCCTATAATTCACCCCTCCACTTT.

V usage is TRBV28 and J usage is TRBJ2-1; D unclear. The CDR3 totals 15 residues. Per the germline V gene, CDR1 is MDHEN and CDR2 is SYDVKM. V lost 1 base and J 0 bases, leaving 7 bases between the germline ends. Here the CDR3 reads CASSLLVSSYNEQFF. CDR3 DNA sequence: TGTGCCAGCAGTTTATTGGTGAGCTCCTACAATGAGCAGTTCTTC.